This is a list of T cell receptor beta chains from one sample in a study of early T cells in non-severe SARS-CoV-2 infection. TCRdb passed the 5' RACE reads through MiXCR, listing each CDR3 protein once. In the table there are about 63,000 distinct CDR3 sequences, over 10% of which are singletons. Input material: whole blood. The receptor set was obtained from an adult who was a healthcare worker with PCR-confirmed SARS-CoV-2 infection or an uninfected control (not recorded which). CDR3s include the opening cysteine and the closing phenylalanine or tryptophan.

CDR3: CASSLGVINEKLFF
length: 14
V: TRBV27

CDR3: CATLLTGNYGYTF
length: 13
V: TRBV10-2

CDR3: CASSAGPSNQPQHF
length: 14
V: TRBV9

CDR3: CATSGGSGGNTIYF
length: 14
V: TRBV15

CDR3: CASSQVTSGGQETQYF
length: 16
V: TRBV4-1

CDR3: CASSSGETSSYEQYF
length: 15
V: TRBV12-3/TRBV12-4

CDR3: CASSPQAGTGGNTIYF
length: 16
V: TRBV18

CDR3: CASSSRARETQYF
length: 13
V: TRBV7-2

CDR3: CASSSGTGLYQETQYF
length: 16
V: TRBV9

CDR3: CSVENRPNYGYTF
length: 13
V: TRBV29-1

CDR3: CASRGTSGIKETQYF
length: 15
V: TRBV2

CDR3: CSVEVGVYEQYF
length: 12
V: TRBV29-1

CDR3: CASSLRRGESLSYNEQFF
length: 18
V: TRBV12-3/TRBV12-4

CDR3: CASSPNTGSTGELFF
length: 15
V: TRBV11-2

CDR3: CASSLAQGTEAFF
length: 13
V: TRBV7-2

CDR3: CSVDTLGSDTQYF
length: 13
V: TRBV29-1

CDR3: CSARVGTDTQYF
length: 12
V: TRBV20-1

CDR3: CASSIGGSSNIQYF
length: 14
V: TRBV9

CDR3: CASSPTTGGEQYF
length: 13
V: TRBV18

CDR3: CASSVVLTGELFF
length: 13
V: TRBV9

CDR3: CASSAHSGRGGYTF
length: 14
V: TRBV2

CDR3: CASSLGGWLRTGELFF
length: 16
V: TRBV7-2

CDR3: CASGTSGGADTQYF
length: 14
V: TRBV7-3

CDR3: CASSLSQGFYGYTF
length: 14
V: TRBV27

CDR3: CASSLRWSSSYNEQFF
length: 16
V: TRBV7-2

CDR3: CASRWTGVQNQPQHF
length: 15
V: TRBV2

CDR3: CASSLGQGRMETQYF
length: 15
V: TRBV7-6

CDR3: CSVEEADLQETQYF
length: 14
V: TRBV29-1

CDR3: CSAAGVGTSYPADTQYF
length: 17
V: TRBV20-1

CDR3: CASSLAAGIDTQYF
length: 14
V: TRBV5-1

CDR3: CASSLSRAGANVLTF
length: 15
V: TRBV7-2

CDR3: CASSMELNQPQHF
length: 13
V: TRBV6-5

CDR3: CASSSGRSSYNSPLHF
length: 16
V: TRBV27

CDR3: CASSIELAGASNTGELFF
length: 18
V: TRBV5-8

CDR3: CASSPTGLVTEAFF
length: 14
V: TRBV11-3

CDR3: CASSPGQFSSPLHF
length: 14
V: TRBV27

CDR3: CAWNLAGADTQYF
length: 13
V: TRBV30

CDR3: CASSVRTSGGTQYF
length: 14
V: TRBV9

CDR3: CSARQRYNSPLHF
length: 13
V: TRBV20-1

CDR3: CASSPSGVADTQYF
length: 14
V: TRBV5-5

CDR3: CSVEDRGKKPNYGYTF
length: 16
V: TRBV29-1

CDR3: CASSFSVANTGELFF
length: 15
V: TRBV27

CDR3: CASSSRQGNNFYNEQFF
length: 17
V: TRBV11-3

CDR3: CSVGRAGELFF
length: 11
V: TRBV29-1

CDR3: CASSGRGSGYTF
length: 12
V: TRBV13

CDR3: CASSETGSLREQYF
length: 14
V: TRBV25-1

CDR3: CASSLTGTGGEQFF
length: 14
V: TRBV7-6

CDR3: CASSLEGDNSPLHF
length: 14
V: TRBV13

CDR3: CSVEEQRRRTEAFF
length: 14
V: TRBV29-1

CDR3: CASSQLAGPETQYF
length: 14
V: TRBV3-1

CDR3: CASSRLWGQDYEQYF
length: 15
V: TRBV6-2/TRBV6-3

CDR3: CSARDLRGGEETQYF
length: 15
V: TRBV20-1

CDR3: CSASVGSPYEQYF
length: 13
V: TRBV20-1

CDR3: CAGTGAATDTQYF
length: 13
V: TRBV7-9

CDR3: CASSYSRGDTEAFF
length: 14
V: TRBV6-5

CDR3: CASSRKETQYF
length: 11
V: TRBV12-3/TRBV12-4

CDR3: CASSSTGAHSYEQYF
length: 15
V: TRBV7-9